This record concerns one T cell receptor beta chain sequence. V lost 5 bases and J lost 4; bases outside the gene matches: 4. The CDR3 is made up of 14 amino acids. CDR1 is SGHTA and CDR2 is FQGTGA in the germline V gene. As processed by the authors: Amplification of reference gene primers was used by the study to estimate nucleated cell counts. The table came from immunoSEQ multiplex PCR; TCRdb's copy has only in-frame clones and leaves some out. D and trimming were read from the DNA, whereas the V and J calls and clone size are those reported in that table. The sample holds roughly 40,000 clones; about 91% are singletons and the top ten take approximately 4%. This specimen comes from a study of blood T cell repertoires in COVID-19. Study-level information: COVID-19 samples collected from the United States, Italy and Spain covered acute and convalescent phases. From T cells, B-cell-depleted T cells, or PBMCs came the material, which was cDNA or gDNA.

The J gene is TRBJ2-3, the V gene TRBV7-3; the match to TRBD2 covers 9 bases. The specimen was peripheral blood. The sequence came from a human donor in a cohort sampled during active COVID-19. CDR3 DNA: TGTGCCAGCAGCCCCGGGACTAGCTCAGATACGCAGTATTTT. Protein: CASSPGTSSDTQYF.